Listed below are T cell receptor beta chains from one sample, sequenced in a study of cytotoxic CD8 clonotypes in ibrutinib-treated CLL. Some clones are missing from TCRdb's copy, which holds only in-frame ones; the method was immunoSEQ multiplex PCR. The sample lists some 290,000 clones; roughly 85% were seen once. The sequenced sample was PBMCs, obtained before ibrutinib treatment. The receptors shown here come from a human donor with chronic lymphocytic leukemia. Each CDR3 is given with its conserved first and last residue. Fields, in order: D gene, J gene, clone size, V gene, CDR3 protein, CDR3 DNA. A D gene is named only where the DNA matches it firmly. Not every row has a clone size; where given, it reads once, few, many or a size class.

D: -; J: TRBJ1-1; size: once; V: TRBV19; CDR3: CASSPIHRRMNTEAFF; DNA: TGTGCCAGTAGTCCTATCCACAGGCGGATGAACACTGAAGCTTTCTTT
D: -; J: TRBJ1-1; size: -; V: TRBV28; CDR3: CASDSMNTEAFF; DNA: TGTGCCAGTGACTCCATGAACACTGAAGCTTTCTTT
D: -; J: TRBJ1-5; size: -; V: TRBV6-6; CDR3: CASSPPGGGNQPQHF; DNA: TGTGCCAGCAGCCCCCCGGGAGGGGGCAATCAGCCCCAGCATTTT
D: TRBD2; J: TRBJ2-7; size: few; V: TRBV5-1; CDR3: CASSLVGLGYEQYF; DNA: TGCGCCAGCAGCTTGGTGGGACTAGGGTACGAGCAGTACTTC
D: TRBD2; J: TRBJ2-2; size: -; V: TRBV9; CDR3: CASSDGTSGSANTGELFF; DNA: TGTGCCAGCAGCGACGGGACTAGCGGATCTGCGAACACCGGGGAGCTGTTTTTT
D: -; J: TRBJ2-6; size: -; V: TRBV5-1; CDR3: CASSLATSSGANVLTF; DNA: TGCGCCAGCAGCTTGGCCACGTCCTCTGGGGCCAACGTCCTGACTTTC
D: -; J: TRBJ1-1; size: -; V: TRBV5-6; CDR3: CASSLVVGNTEAFF; DNA: TGTGCCAGCAGCTTGGTGGTGGGGAACACTGAAGCTTTCTTT
D: -; J: TRBJ1-1; size: -; V: TRBV19; CDR3: CASSPRDNCAFF; DNA: TGTGCCAGTAGCCCACGGGACAATTGTGCTTTCTTT
D: -; J: TRBJ2-5; size: -; V: TRBV5-1; CDR3: CASSLDSSTQYQETQYF; DNA: TGCGCCAGCAGCTTGGATAGTTCTACCCAGTACCAAGAGACCCAGTACTTC
D: -; J: TRBJ1-1; size: -; V: TRBV6-5; CDR3: CASHGAVTEAFF; DNA: TGTGCCAGCCACGGGGCAGTCACTGAAGCTTTCTTT
D: TRBD2; J: TRBJ2-7; size: -; V: TRBV5-6; CDR3: CASSLRPSGGYEQYF; DNA: TGTGCCAGCAGCTTGAGGCCTAGCGGGGGGTACGAGCAGTACTTC
D: -; J: TRBJ2-1; size: -; V: TRBV4-3; CDR3: CASSQDANYNEQFF; DNA: TGCGCCAGCAGCCAAGATGCAAACTACAATGAGCAGTTCTTC
D: TRBD2; J: TRBJ2-2; size: -; V: TRBV13; CDR3: CASKGLPNTGELFF; DNA: TGTGCCAGCAAGGGACTACCAAACACCGGGGAGCTGTTTTTT
D: -; J: TRBJ1-2; size: -; V: TRBV20-1; CDR3: CSKVVNYGYTF; DNA: TGCAGTAAGGTTGTGAACTATGGCTACACCTTC
D: TRBD1; J: TRBJ1-2; size: -; V: TRBV29-1; CDR3: CSVPLLGGAYGYTF; DNA: TGCAGCGTGCCCCTTTTAGGGGGCGCCTATGGCTACACCTTC
D: TRBD2; J: TRBJ2-4; size: -; V: TRBV27; CDR3: CASSSLTGGPATKNIQYF; DNA: TGTGCCAGCAGTTCCTTAACGGGAGGGCCCGCGACCAAAAACATTCAGTACTTC
D: -; J: TRBJ1-3; size: -; V: TRBV15; CDR3: CATSRGDSSDGNTIYF; DNA: TGTGCCACCAGCAGAGGCGACAGCTCAGATGGAAACACCATATATTTT
D: -; J: TRBJ1-2; size: once; V: TRBV28; CDR3: CASSLLTGSRGYTF; DNA: TGTGCCAGCAGTTTATTAACCGGTTCTAGGGGCTACACCTTC
D: -; J: TRBJ2-5; size: -; V: TRBV7-3; CDR3: CASSRAVQETQYF; DNA: TGTGCCAGCAGCCGAGCTGTCCAAGAGACCCAGTACTTC
D: -; J: TRBJ2-3; size: -; V: TRBV5-1; CDR3: CASSLESVGVTDTQYF; DNA: TGCGCCAGCAGCTTGGAATCGGTGGGAGTCACAGATACGCAGTATTTT
D: -; J: TRBJ2-7; size: -; V: TRBV28; CDR3: CASSVLGRLYF; DNA: TGTGCCAGCAGTGTACTAGGGCGATTGTACTTC
D: -; J: TRBJ2-3; size: -; V: TRBV10-2; CDR3: CASSETSRTDTQYF; DNA: TGCGCCAGCAGTGAGACTAGCCGGACAGATACGCAGTATTTT
D: -; J: TRBJ2-7; size: -; V: TRBV27; CDR3: CASSLGGGTYEQYF; DNA: TGTGCCAGCAGTTTGGGCGGCGGGACCTACGAGCAGTACTTC
D: -; J: TRBJ1-1; size: -; V: TRBV7-8; CDR3: CASSPRGVRRSTEAFF; DNA: TGTGCCAGCAGCCCAAGAGGTGTCAGGAGGAGCACTGAAGCTTTCTTT
D: -; J: TRBJ1-1; size: once; V: TRBV29-1; CDR3: CSVEDLGRGDTEAFF; DNA: TGCAGCGTTGAAGATTTGGGGAGGGGGGACACTGAAGCTTTCTTT
D: TRBD1; J: TRBJ1-5; size: -; V: TRBV27; CDR3: CASSPDRAYQPQHF; DNA: TGTGCCAGCAGTCCAGACAGGGCGTATCAGCCCCAGCATTTT
D: -; J: TRBJ2-3; size: -; V: TRBV6-5; CDR3: CASSLAVTDTQYF; DNA: TGTGCCAGCAGCTTAGCGGTGACAGATACGCAGTATTTT
D: -; J: TRBJ2-5; size: -; V: TRBV10-3; CDR3: CAISAAYLETQYF; DNA: TGTGCCATCAGTGCGGCCTACCTGGAGACCCAGTACTTC
D: TRBD1; J: TRBJ2-3; size: -; V: TRBV28; CDR3: CASTTGGDTQYF; DNA: TGTGCCAGCACCACAGGGGGGGATACGCAGTATTTT
D: -; J: TRBJ2-6; size: -; V: TRBV19; CDR3: CASSKPSSGANVLTF; DNA: TGTGCCAGTAGTAAACCCTCCTCTGGGGCCAACGTCCTGACTTTC
D: -; J: TRBJ2-1; size: -; V: TRBV7-2; CDR3: CASSPRLGSNNEQFF; DNA: TGTGCCAGCAGCCCTCGATTGGGCTCAAACAATGAGCAGTTCTTC
D: -; J: TRBJ2-7; size: -; V: TRBV30; CDR3: CAWSGFKVGVYEQYF; DNA: TGTGCCTGGAGCGGGTTCAAAGTCGGTGTCTACGAGCAGTACTTC
D: -; J: TRBJ2-7; size: -; V: TRBV5-6; CDR3: CASSQLGTYEQYF; DNA: TGTGCCAGCAGCCAACTAGGGACTTACGAGCAGTACTTC
D: -; J: TRBJ2-7; size: -; V: TRBV28; CDR3: CASRQQVYEQYF; DNA: TGTGCCAGCAGACAACAGGTCTACGAGCAGTACTTC
D: TRBD2; J: TRBJ2-1; size: -; V: TRBV7-9; CDR3: CASSPGLAGAYNEQFF; DNA: TGTGCCAGCAGCCCGGGACTAGCGGGAGCTTACAATGAGCAGTTCTTC
D: -; J: TRBJ2-7; size: -; V: TRBV9; CDR3: CASSSGAGQWDYEQYF; DNA: TGTGCCAGCAGCTCGGGGGCGGGACAGTGGGACTACGAGCAGTACTTC
D: TRBD1; J: TRBJ2-2; size: -; V: TRBV29-1; CDR3: CSAVIRKQGRTGELFF; DNA: TGCAGCGCGGTTATCAGAAAACAGGGGCGCACCGGGGAGCTGTTTTTT
D: -; J: TRBJ2-7; size: -; V: TRBV28; CDR3: CASSFGGASYEQYF; DNA: TGTGCCAGCAGTTTCGGCGGGGCCTCCTACGAGCAGTACTTC
D: -; J: TRBJ1-2; size: -; V: TRBV10-3; CDR3: CATVRDSRGYGYTF; DNA: TGTGCCACCGTCCGGGACTCACGGGGATATGGCTACACCTTC
D: -; J: TRBJ1-1; size: -; V: TRBV18; CDR3: CASSPLDNTEAFF; DNA: TGTGCCAGCTCACCGTTGGATAACACTGAAGCTTTCTTT
D: -; J: TRBJ1-4; size: -; V: TRBV18; CDR3: CASSRTATNEKLFF; DNA: TGTGCCAGCTCCAGGACAGCAACTAATGAAAAACTGTTTTTT
D: -; J: TRBJ2-1; size: few; V: TRBV11-2; CDR3: CASSSFGGPEYEQFF; DNA: TGTGCCAGCAGCTCCTTTGGAGGCCCCGAGTATGAGCAGTTCTTC
D: TRBD2; J: TRBJ2-1; size: -; V: TRBV15; CDR3: CATSRGLGTSGYNEQFF; DNA: TGTGCCACCAGCAGAGGGTTGGGGACTAGCGGGTACAATGAGCAGTTCTTC
D: TRBD2; J: TRBJ2-7; size: -; V: TRBV27; CDR3: CASSHRTSGYEQYF; DNA: TGTGCCAGCAGTCATAGGACTAGCGGTTACGAGCAGTACTTC
D: -; J: TRBJ1-5; size: -; V: TRBV9; CDR3: CASSQGNQPQHF; DNA: TGTGCCAGCAGTCAAGGAAATCAGCCCCAGCATTTT